This TCR beta chain came from a study of blood T cell repertoires in COVID-19. Study-level background: Acute and convalescent COVID-19 specimens originated in the United States, Italy and Spain. In each case, the material was cDNA or gDNA derived from T cells, B-cell-depleted T cells, or PBMCs.

Original handling: Nucleated cell counts were estimated from reference gene primer amplification. Profiled with immunoSEQ multiplex PCR; TCRdb holds only in-frame clones, not every one. D and trimming come from the DNA, and the V and J calls and clone size come from that table. This table has 300,000 to 350,000 clones, 90% appearing once. In assigning cohorts, the study relied on participant-reported clinical history. The source material was PBMCs or T cells enriched from blood (not recorded which). The receptor was isolated from a woman younger than 30 with acute COVID-19.

The CDR3 protein is CASSYRNVLTF. CDR3 coding DNA: TGTGCCAGCAGTTACAGAAACGTCCTGACTTTC. The V and J genes are TRBV28 and TRBJ2-6, with D unresolved. V was clipped by 4 bases and J by 10 bases, with 5 bases between them. Per the germline V gene, CDR1 is MDHEN and CDR2 is SYDVKM. The CDR3 extends over 11 amino acids.